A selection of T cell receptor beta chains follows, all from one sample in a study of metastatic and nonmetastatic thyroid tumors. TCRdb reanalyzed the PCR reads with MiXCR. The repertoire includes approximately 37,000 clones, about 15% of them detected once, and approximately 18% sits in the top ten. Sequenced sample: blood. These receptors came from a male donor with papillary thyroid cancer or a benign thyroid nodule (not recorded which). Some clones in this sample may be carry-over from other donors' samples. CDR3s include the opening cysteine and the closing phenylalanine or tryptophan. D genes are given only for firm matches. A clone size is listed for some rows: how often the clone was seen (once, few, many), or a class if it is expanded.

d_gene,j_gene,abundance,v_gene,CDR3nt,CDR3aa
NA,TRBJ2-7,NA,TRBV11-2,TGTGCCAGCAGCTCCCGGCCGGGACCAGCAATAGAGCAGTACTTC,CASSSRPGPAIEQYF
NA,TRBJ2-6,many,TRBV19,TGTGCCAGTAGTAGCCGGGCTACAGGGTCCGGGGCCAACGTCCTGACTTTC,CASSSRATGSGANVLTF
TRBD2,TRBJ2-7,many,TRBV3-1,TGTGCCAGCAGCCAAGGAAAGGGACTAGCGGGGAACTACGAGCAGTACTTC,CASSQGKGLAGNYEQYF
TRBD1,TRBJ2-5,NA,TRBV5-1,TGTGCCAGCAGCGAAGTCACAGGGGCGGTGGAGACCCAGTACTTC,CASSEVTGAVETQYF
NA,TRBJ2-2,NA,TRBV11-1,TGTGCCAGCAGCTTAGGACGAGGGGCGCCGGACACCGGGGAGCTGTTTTTT,CASSLGRGAPDTGELFF
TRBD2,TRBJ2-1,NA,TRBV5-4,TGTGCCAGCAGCTTGGGAGCGGGAGGTGCCTACAATGAGCAGTTCTTC,CASSLGAGGAYNEQFF
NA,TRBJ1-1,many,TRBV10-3,TGTGCCATCAGTGGAGGCCCCCTTGGCACTGAAGCTTTCTTT,CAISGGPLGTEAFF
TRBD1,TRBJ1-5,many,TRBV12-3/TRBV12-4,TGTGCCAGCAGTTTCGGCAGGGGGCACAATCAGCCCCAGCATTTT,CASSFGRGHNQPQHF
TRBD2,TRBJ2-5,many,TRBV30,TGTGTCTGGAGCGCTAGCGGGGAGACCCAGTACTTC,CVWSASGETQYF
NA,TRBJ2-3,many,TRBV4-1,TGCGCCAGCAGCCAAGATCAGGGATTGGGTAGTATAGGCACAGATACGCAGTATTTT,CASSQDQGLGSIGTDTQYF
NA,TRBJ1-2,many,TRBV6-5,TGTGCCAGCAGTTACTCGGGGGGGAAGGGCTACACCTTC,CASSYSGGKGYTF
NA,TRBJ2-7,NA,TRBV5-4,TGTGCCAGCAGCTTGGTGCATGGCGAGCAGTACTTC,CASSLVHGEQYF
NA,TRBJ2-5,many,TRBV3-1,TGTGCCAGCAGCCAGGTCGAGGGGACCCAGTACTTC,CASSQVEGTQYF
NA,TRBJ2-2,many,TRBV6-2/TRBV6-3,TGTGCCAGCGAGCAAAACACCGGGGAGCTGTTTTTT,CASEQNTGELFF
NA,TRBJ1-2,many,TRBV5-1,TGCGCCAGCAGCTTACAGGGTGGGGACTATGGCTACACCTTC,CASSLQGGDYGYTF
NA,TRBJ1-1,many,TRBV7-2,TGTGCCAGCAGCTTAAGTCCGGGAGGGGCCGGAGCTTTCTTT,CASSLSPGGAGAFF
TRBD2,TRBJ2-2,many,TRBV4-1,TGCGCCAGCAGCCAAGTAGCGGGATTGGGCACCGGGGAGCTGTTTTTT,CASSQVAGLGTGELFF
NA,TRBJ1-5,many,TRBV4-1,TGCGCCAGCAGCCAAGACGGGACCTTAAATCAGCCCCAGCATTTT,CASSQDGTLNQPQHF
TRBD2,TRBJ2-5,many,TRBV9,TGTGCCAGCAGCGCTGGGACTAGCGGAGAGACCCAGTACTTC,CASSAGTSGETQYF
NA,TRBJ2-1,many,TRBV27,TGTGCCAGCAGTTTATCCAATACAGGGCGTAGGCTTAGGGCTAATGAGCAGTTCTTC,CASSLSNTGRRLRANEQFF
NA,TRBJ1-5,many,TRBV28,TGTGCCAGCAGTTCCTCCCAGCGGGCTGATCATTTT,CASSSSQRADHF
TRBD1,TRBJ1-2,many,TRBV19,TGTGCCAGTAGTGTTTCACAGGGGGGTGGTTGGGGCTACACCTTC,CASSVSQGGGWGYTF